This section outlines one TCR beta chain sequence together with its context. This record belongs to a study of cytotoxic CD8 clonotypes in ibrutinib-treated CLL. Clones were read by immunoSEQ multiplex PCR, and TCRdb kept only the in-frame ones, dropping some. The repertoire includes about 150,000 clones, about 80% of them detected once, and around 13% sits in the top ten. The CDR3 extends over 14 amino acids. The germline V gene encodes CDR1 SGHRS and CDR2 YFSETQ. V was clipped by 2 bases and J by 4 bases; unmatched bases: 2. The receptor was isolated from a human donor with chronic lymphocytic leukemia. The sequenced sample was PBMCs, obtained after 12 months of ibrutinib treatment. This chain connects TRBV5-1 to TRBJ2-4; 8 positions match TRBD2. CDR3 coding DNA: TGCGCCAGCAGCTTTTCTAGCGGGAAAAACATTCAGTACTTC. Encoded protein: CASSFSSGKNIQYF.